This T cell receptor beta chain appears in the sequencing data of a study of blood T cell repertoires in COVID-19. At the level of the study: Acute-phase and convalescent COVID-19 samples originated in the United States, Italy and Spain. PBMCs, B-cell-depleted T cells, or T cells provided the cDNA or gDNA that made up the material.

In the authors' workflow: Using reference gene primer amplification, nucleated cell counts were estimated. The method was immunoSEQ multiplex PCR; TCRdb's version includes in-frame clones alone and lacks a portion of them. V and J calls and clone size follow that table, whereas D and trimming were derived from the DNA. In the table there are approximately 200,000 clones, less than 90% of which are singletons. Trimming pared 5 bases from V and 4 bases from J, leaving 8 bases between. The CDR3 has 12 amino acids. CDR1 and CDR2 (germline): SGHTA, FQGNSA. Sequencing was performed on peripheral blood. The chain is built from TRBV7-2 and TRBJ2-5, with D unclear. This clonotype was sampled from a woman aged 55-69 years who had recovered from COVID-19. The CDR3 bases are TGTGCCAGCAGCCAAAATAGAGAGACCCAGTACTTC. Translated, it gives CASSQNRETQYF.